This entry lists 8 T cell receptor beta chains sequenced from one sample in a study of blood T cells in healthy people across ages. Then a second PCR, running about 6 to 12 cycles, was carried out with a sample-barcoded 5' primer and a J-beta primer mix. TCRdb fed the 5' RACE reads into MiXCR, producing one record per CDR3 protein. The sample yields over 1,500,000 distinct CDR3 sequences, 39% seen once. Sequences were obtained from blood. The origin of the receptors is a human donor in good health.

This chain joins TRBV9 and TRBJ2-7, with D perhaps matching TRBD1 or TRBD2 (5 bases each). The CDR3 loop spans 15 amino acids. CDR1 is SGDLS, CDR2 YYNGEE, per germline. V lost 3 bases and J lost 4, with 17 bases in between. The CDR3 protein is CASSAGRGDGYEQYF. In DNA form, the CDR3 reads TGTGCCAGCAGCGCGGGACGGGGTGACGGGTACGAGCAGTACTTC.

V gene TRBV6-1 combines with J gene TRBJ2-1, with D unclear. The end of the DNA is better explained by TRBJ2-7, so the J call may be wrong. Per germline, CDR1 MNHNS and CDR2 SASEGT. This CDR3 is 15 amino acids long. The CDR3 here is CASSPRIASYNEQYF. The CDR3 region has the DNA TGTGCCAGCAGTCCAAGGATTGCCTCCTACAATGAGCAGTACTTC.

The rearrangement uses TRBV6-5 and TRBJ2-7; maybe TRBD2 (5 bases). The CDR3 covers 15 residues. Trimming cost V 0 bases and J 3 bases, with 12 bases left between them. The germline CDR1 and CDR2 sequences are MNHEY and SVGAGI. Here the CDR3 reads CASSYSRTEVYEQYF. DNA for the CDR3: TGTGCCAGCAGTTACTCAAGGACTGAAGTCTACGAGCAGTACTTC.

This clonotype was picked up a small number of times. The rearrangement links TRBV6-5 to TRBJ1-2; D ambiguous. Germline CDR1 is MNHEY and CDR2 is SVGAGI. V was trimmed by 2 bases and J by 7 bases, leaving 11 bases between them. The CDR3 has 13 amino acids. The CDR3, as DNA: TGTGCCAGCAGTTACGCCAAAAGAACTGGCTACACCTTC. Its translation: CASSYAKRTGYTF.

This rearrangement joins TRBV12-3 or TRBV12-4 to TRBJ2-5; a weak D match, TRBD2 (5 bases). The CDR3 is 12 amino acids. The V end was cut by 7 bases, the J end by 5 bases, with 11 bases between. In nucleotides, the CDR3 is TGTGCCAGCAACCGAGCGGACGAGACCCAGTACTTC. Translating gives CASNRADETQYF.

The CDR3 region is CASSPRGWGGEEKLFF. CDR3 coding DNA: TGTGCCAGCAGCCCGAGGGGTTGGGGGGGAGAGGAAAAACTGTTTTTT. V is TRBV9 and J is TRBJ1-4; a possible D gene is TRBD1 (5 bases). V shed 4 bases and J shed 8 bases, with 21 bases lying between them. The CDR3 covers 16 residues. The V gene's germline CDR1 is SGDLS and CDR2 YYNGEE.

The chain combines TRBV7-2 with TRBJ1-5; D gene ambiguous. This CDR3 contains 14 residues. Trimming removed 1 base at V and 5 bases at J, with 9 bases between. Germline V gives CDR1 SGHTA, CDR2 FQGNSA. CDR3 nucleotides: TGTGCCAGCAGCTTAGGTGCGGGGTATCAGCCCCAGCATTTT. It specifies CASSLGAGYQPQHF.

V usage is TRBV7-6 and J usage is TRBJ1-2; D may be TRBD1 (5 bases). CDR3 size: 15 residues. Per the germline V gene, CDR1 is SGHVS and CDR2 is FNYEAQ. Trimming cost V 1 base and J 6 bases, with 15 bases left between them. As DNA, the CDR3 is TGTGCCAGCAGCTTAGATATTTCAGGGTTAGATGGCTACACCTTC. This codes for CASSLDISGLDGYTF.